This T cell receptor beta chain emerged from a study of T cell clones after liver transplantation. Turning to the study itself: Without induction therapy, subjects received standard immunosuppression until 12-24 months post-transplant.

Generated by immunoSEQ multiplex PCR, the TCRdb table keeps only in-frame clones and is missing some. The top ten clones hold about 9.9% of a sample with about 51,000 clones, roughly 71% of them seen once. Germline V lookup: CDR1 SGHRS, CDR2 YFSETQ. The junction had 4 bases not matched to a gene; V was cut back by 4 bases and J by 2 bases. The CDR3 sequence is 15 residues long. The sequences come from CD4+ T cells from blood, collected roughly 56 months after liver transplant. The chain combines TRBV5-1 with TRBJ2-1, with TRBD1 matching 9 bases. The receptor comes from a human patient who received a liver transplant. Among the T cells, some may be from the graft donor. Written as DNA, the CDR3 is TGCGCCAGCAGCCCCGACAGGGGGACCTACAATGAGCAGTTCTTC. Translated, it gives CASSPDRGTYNEQFF.